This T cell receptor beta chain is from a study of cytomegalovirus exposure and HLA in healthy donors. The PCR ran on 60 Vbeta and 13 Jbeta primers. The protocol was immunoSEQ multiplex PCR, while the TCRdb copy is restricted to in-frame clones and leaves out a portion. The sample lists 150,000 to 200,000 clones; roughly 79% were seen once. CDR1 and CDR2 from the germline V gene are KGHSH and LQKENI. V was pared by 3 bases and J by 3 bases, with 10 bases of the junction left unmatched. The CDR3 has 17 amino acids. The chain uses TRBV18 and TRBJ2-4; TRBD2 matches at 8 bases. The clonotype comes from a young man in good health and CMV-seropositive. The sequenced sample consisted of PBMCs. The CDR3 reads CASSPPGLERVKNIQYF. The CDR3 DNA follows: TGTGCCAGCTCACCGCCGGGACTAGAGAGGGTCAAAAACATTCAGTACTTC. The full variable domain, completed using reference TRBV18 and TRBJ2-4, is NAGVMQNPRHLVRRRGQEARLRCSPMKGHSHVYWYRQLPEEGLKFMVYLQKENIIDESGMPKERFSAEFPKEGPSILRIQQVVRGDSAAYFCASSPPGLERVKNIQYFGAGTRLSVL.